What follows are 23 T cell receptor beta chains derived from one specimen sequenced in a study of ipilimumab plus nivolumab after autologous stem cell transplantation. Data came from immunoSEQ multiplex PCR; TCRdb stores just in-frame clones and leaves some out. In the table there are about 84,000 clones, 83% of which are singletons. The sample here was PBMCs, taken in a trial of ipilimumab plus nivolumab as post-transplant consolidation. These receptors came from a male donor with diffuse large B-cell lymphoma.

The table lists this clone with a few counts. This chain connects TRBV7-2 to TRBJ1-2; TRBD1 might be the D (5 bases). Germline V gene sequence: CDR1 SGHTA, CDR2 FQGNSA. Trimming cost V 4 bases and J 7 bases, with 19 bases left between them. The CDR3 sequence is 15 residues long. CDR3 protein: CASSSNSIAGAGYTF. DNA of the CDR3: TGTGCCAGCAGCTCGAATAGTATCGCCGGGGCTGGCTACACCTTC.

The rearrangement uses TRBV15 and TRBJ1-4, with TRBD1 matching over 8 bases. CDR1 LNHNV and CDR2 YYDKDF come from the germline V gene (reference sequence). The V and J ends lost 1 base and 7 bases, in that order; junction bases with no gene match: 8. The CDR3 runs 16 residues. CDR3 protein: CATSRGQGMVGEKLFF. The CDR3 DNA reads as TGTGCCACCAGCAGAGGACAGGGGATGGTGGGTGAAAAACTGTTTTTT.

The rearrangement joins TRBV6-5 to TRBJ1-5, with TRBD1 identical over 7 bases. Germline V gene data show CDR1 as MNHEY and CDR2 as SVGAGI. The CDR3 has 15 residues. The V gene end was trimmed by 0 bases and the J gene end by 7 bases; junction bases not matched to a gene: 6. For the CDR3, the DNA is TGTGCCAGCAGTTACTCGAGACAGGGAGGCCAGCCCCAGCATTTT. It specifies CASSYSRQGGQPQHF.

V is TRBV14 and J is TRBJ1-2, with TRBD1 identical over 10 bases. Germline loops: CDR1 SGHDN, CDR2 FVKESK. The CDR3 extends over 17 amino acids. The V segment lost 1 base and the J segment 5 bases; nucleotides outside the gene matches: 10. The CDR3: CASSQGDLGGQGYGYTF. CDR3 DNA sequence: TGTGCCAGCAGCCAAGGGGACCTCGGGGGACAGGGGTATGGCTACACCTTC.

This sequence joins TRBV10-2 and TRBJ2-7, with D possibly called TRBD1 or TRBD2 (5 bases each). Trimming took 6 bases from V and 0 from J, leaving 15 bases between them. CDR1 is WSHSY and CDR2 is SAAADI in the germline V gene. This CDR3 is built from 15 residues. The CDR3 DNA sequence: TGCGCCAGCAGACCCCTGGGGGAAGGCTCCTACGAGCAGTACTTC. It translates to CASRPLGEGSYEQYF.

The V call is TRBV10-3, the J call TRBJ1-1; tentative D call: TRBD1 (5 bases). The CDR3 is made up of 17 amino acids. Trimming stripped 4 bases from V and 2 bases from J, with 20 bases between. Germline values: CDR1 ENHRY, CDR2 SYGVKD. CDR3 sequence: CAISGRKKDSANTEAFF. CDR3 sequence (DNA): TGTGCCATCAGTGGGAGAAAAAAAGACAGCGCTAACACTGAAGCTTTCTTT.

V and J are TRBV5-1 and TRBJ1-4; no firm D call. This CDR3 is 15 amino acids long. Germline loops: CDR1 SGHRS, CDR2 YFSETQ. V was clipped by 5 bases and J by 3 bases, with 14 bases between them. The CDR3 region is CASRPAGSPNEKLFF. The CDR3 region has the DNA TGCGCCAGCAGACCGGCGGGCAGCCCTAATGAAAAACTGTTTTTT.

V and J are TRBV7-2 and TRBJ2-1; 7 nucleotides line up with TRBD1. CDR1 is SGHTA and CDR2 is FQGNSA in the germline V gene. This CDR3 contains 12 residues. V lost 3 bases and J lost 15; bases outside the gene matches: 8. CDR3 sequence: CASSFRGWARFF. In DNA, the CDR3 is TGTGCCAGCAGCTTCAGGGGGTGGGCGAGGTTCTTC.

In its sample, this clone was seen a few times. The chain combines TRBV10-2 with TRBJ2-3; 7 bases line up with TRBD1. J was trimmed by 4 bases and V by 4 bases; bases with no gene match: 8. Germline V gene sequence: CDR1 WSHSY, CDR2 SAAADI. The CDR3 runs 15 residues. The CDR3 is CASSGDRAPPDTQYF. In nucleotides, the CDR3 is TGCGCCAGCAGTGGGGACAGAGCTCCCCCAGATACGCAGTATTTT.

CDR3 residues: CASSPRGSGGADNEQFF. CDR3 nucleotide sequence: TGCGCCAGCAGCCCGAGAGGTAGCGGGGGGGCGGACAATGAGCAGTTCTTC. The chain carries TRBV5-1 and TRBJ2-1; 11 positions match TRBD2. V trimming: 4 bases; J trimming: 5 bases; junction bases outside the gene matches: 11. In germline, CDR1 is SGHRS, CDR2 YFSETQ. The CDR3 spans 17 residues.

J is TRBJ2-1 and V is TRBV7-8, with a possible D match to TRBD1 (7 bases). V was clipped by 1 base and J by 4 bases, with 11 bases between them. The CDR3 is 15 residues long. Germline values: CDR1 SGHVS, CDR2 FQNEAQ. The CDR3 protein is CASSLGRGPYNEQFF. CDR3 nucleotide sequence: TGTGCCAGCAGCTTAGGGAGGGGGCCGTACAATGAGCAGTTCTTC.

This chain connects TRBV5-5 to TRBJ2-2, with 9 bases aligning to TRBD1. The CDR3 covers 16 residues. Trimming cost V 4 bases and J 4 bases; bases outside gene matches: 8. Germline loops: CDR1 SGHKS, CDR2 YYEKEE (reference sequence). CDR3 region: CASSVQQGAGTGELFF. CDR3 bases: TGTGCCAGCAGCGTACAACAGGGGGCAGGCACCGGGGAGCTGTTTTTT.

The rearrangement joins TRBV5-4 to TRBJ1-6; maybe TRBD1 (6 bases). CDR3 size: 15 residues. CDR1 and CDR2 (germline): SGHNT, YYREEE (reference sequence). V shed 2 bases and J shed 6 bases, with 12 bases lying between them. The CDR3 nucleotides are TGTGCCAGCAGCTTTACCGGGGGCGGTAATTCACCCCTCCACTTT. Its translation: CASSFTGGGNSPLHF.

The chain is built from TRBV30 and TRBJ2-3; D ambiguous. The CDR3 spans 12 residues. The V and J ends lost 2 bases and 8 bases respectively, with 11 bases between them. In germline, CDR1 is GTSNPN, CDR2 SVGIG (reference sequence). CDR3 sequence reads: CAWSPQLGTQYF. The CDR3 region has the DNA TGTGCCTGGAGTCCTCAGTTAGGTACGCAGTATTTT.

CDR3 region: CASSALGVPTSEQYF. The CDR3 nucleotides read TGTGCCAGCAGCGCCCTCGGGGTCCCGACCTCCGAGCAGTACTTC. The chain couples TRBV9 to TRBJ2-7; TRBD2 might be the D (5 bases). From germline, CDR1 is SGDLS and CDR2 YYNGEE. This CDR3 is 15 amino acids long. Deletions cut 3 bases from V and 6 bases from J, with 19 bases between.

In this sample, this clone turned up many times. The chain combines TRBV2 with TRBJ1-2; D is ambiguous. CDR1 and CDR2 from the germline V gene are SNHLY and FYNNEI. Trimming cost V 6 bases and J 8 bases, with 13 bases left between them. CDR3 length equals 12 residues. This CDR3 reads CASSLSREGYTF. CDR3 coding DNA: TGTGCCAGCAGCCTCAGTCGGGAGGGCTACACCTTC.

The chain recombines TRBV2 with TRBJ2-6; possible D gene TRBD2, 5 bases. The CDR3 covers 13 residues. Germline-derived CDR1 and CDR2 are SNHLY and FYNNEI. The germline V and J ends were trimmed by 11 bases and 0 bases, with 8 bases remaining between them. The CDR3 spells CARGNSGANVLTF. The CDR3 DNA reads TGTGCCCGGGGTAACTCTGGGGCCAACGTCCTGACTTTC.

The gene calls are TRBV29-1 and TRBJ1-4; weak D call: TRBD1 (5 bases). V was pared by 6 bases and J by 7 bases, with 15 bases between. Germline assignment: CDR1 SQVTM and CDR2 ANQGSEA. The length of the CDR3 is 13 residues. The CDR3 DNA reads as TGCAGCGTGGGGGGGTTAAGAGGTGAAAAACTGTTTTTT. It translates to CSVGGLRGEKLFF.

This clone was seen a single time. CDR3 DNA sequence: TGTGCCAGCAGTTGGACCGGGACAGCACCTTACGAGCAGTACTTC. Protein product: CASSWTGTAPYEQYF. The chain couples TRBV27 to TRBJ2-7, with 7 bases that match TRBD1. There are 15 residues in the CDR3. V was pared by 4 bases and J by 4 bases, with 10 bases of the junction left unmatched. Germline V gives CDR1 MNHEY, CDR2 SMNVEV (reference sequence).

The rearrangement links TRBV7-9 to TRBJ2-5; 7 bases agree with TRBD2. Germline values: CDR1 SEHNR, CDR2 FQNEAQ (reference sequence). The CDR3 length is 15 residues. V shed 1 base, J shed 2 bases, and the junction held 4 bases outside the gene matches. The CDR3 DNA follows: TGTGCCAGCAGCTTAGACGGGGGGAGACAAGAGACCCAGTACTTC. The encoded protein is CASSLDGGRQETQYF.

Note on this clone: Distinct nucleotide sequences in the sample also encode this CDR3. The chain links TRBV7-9 to TRBJ1-5; D perhaps matches TRBD1 (5 bases). V was cut by 5 bases and J by 4 bases, with 15 bases left in between. The CDR3 length is 15 residues. Germline lookup yields CDR1 SEHNR and CDR2 FQNEAQ (reference sequence). Here the CDR3 reads CASSPRGGGNQPQHF. CDR3 nucleotide sequence: TGTGCCAGCAGCCCCCGGGGGGGTGGGAATCAGCCCCAGCATTTT.

This clone was counted a single time. The chain is built from TRBV12-5 and TRBJ2-4; 9 bases match TRBD1. The length of the CDR3 is 14 residues. The germline V gene has CDR1 LGHNT and CDR2 FRNRAP. The V segment lost 1 base and the J segment 8 bases; nucleotides outside the gene matches: 3. The CDR3, as DNA: TGTGCTAGTGGTTTGGGACAGGGGGTGGACATTCAGTACTTC. It specifies CASGLGQGVDIQYF.

The V and J genes are TRBV6-1 and TRBJ1-4, with unresolved D. The V end was cut by 5 bases, the J end by 5 bases, with 15 bases between. CDR1 is MNHNS, CDR2 SASEGT, per germline. The CDR3 contains 15 residues. The CDR3 here is CASSTQATPNEKLFF. The CDR3 DNA follows: TGTGCCAGCAGTACCCAGGCGACACCGAATGAAAAACTGTTTTTT.